This TCR beta chain was sequenced for a study of shared clonotypes between healthy human individuals. Study conclusions and caveats: In general, naive subsets displayed greater estimated richness than memory subsets did.

Recent acute infections and vaccinations were absent in the healthy HIV-negative adult donors. This clone was counted once. Its antigen is not identified. V lost 7 bases and J lost 5; bases outside the gene matches: 12. Germline CDR1 is SGHAT and CDR2 is FQNNGV. There are 16 residues in the CDR3. The run depth of the assay was deep. The table came from immunoSEQ multiplex PCR; TCRdb's copy has only in-frame clones and leaves some out. The table includes about a million clones, 60% to 80% detected once. This clonotype was obtained from a young man in good health. Some clones in this sample may be carry-over from other donors' samples. This sequence joins TRBV11-2 and TRBJ2-1, with TRBD2 identical over 9 bases. The sequencing input was memory CD4+ T cells from PBMCs. As to subset: CD45RA-negative fraction. CDR3 nucleotides: TGTGCCAGCACCCACCCTCGGGCTAGCGGGGACAATGAGCAGTTCTTC. Its translation: CASTHPRASGDNEQFF.